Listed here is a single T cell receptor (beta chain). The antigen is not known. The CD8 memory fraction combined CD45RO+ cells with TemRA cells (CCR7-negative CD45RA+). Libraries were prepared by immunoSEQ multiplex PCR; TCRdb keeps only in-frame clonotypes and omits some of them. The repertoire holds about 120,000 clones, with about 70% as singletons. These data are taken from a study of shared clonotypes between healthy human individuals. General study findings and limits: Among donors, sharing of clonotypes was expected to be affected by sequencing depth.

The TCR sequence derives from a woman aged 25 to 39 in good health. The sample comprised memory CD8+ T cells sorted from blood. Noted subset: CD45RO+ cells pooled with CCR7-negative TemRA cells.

The CDR3 DNA reads TGTGCCAGCAGCTTAGTCAAAGGTCGGGAGGGCCCCACCGGGGAGCTGTTTTTT. As protein: CASSLVKGREGPTGELFF. This sequence joins TRBV11-2 and TRBJ2-2, with 8 nucleotides matching TRBD2. The CDR3 has 18 amino acids. V lost 1 base to trimming and J lost 4 bases; unmatched junction nucleotides: 11. From germline, CDR1 is SGHAT and CDR2 FQNNGV.